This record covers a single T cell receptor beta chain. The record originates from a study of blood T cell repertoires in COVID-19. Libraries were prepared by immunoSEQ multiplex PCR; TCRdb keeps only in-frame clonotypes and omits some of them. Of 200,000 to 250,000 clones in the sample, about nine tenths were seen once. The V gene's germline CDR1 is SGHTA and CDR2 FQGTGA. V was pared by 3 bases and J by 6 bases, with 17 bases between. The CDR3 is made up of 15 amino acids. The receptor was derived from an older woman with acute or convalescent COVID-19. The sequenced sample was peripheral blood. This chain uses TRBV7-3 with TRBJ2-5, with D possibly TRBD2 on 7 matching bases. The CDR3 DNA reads TGTGCCAGCAGCTTCAGTAGGGGGGAGGGAAAGACCCAGTACTTC. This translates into CASSFSRGEGKTQYF.